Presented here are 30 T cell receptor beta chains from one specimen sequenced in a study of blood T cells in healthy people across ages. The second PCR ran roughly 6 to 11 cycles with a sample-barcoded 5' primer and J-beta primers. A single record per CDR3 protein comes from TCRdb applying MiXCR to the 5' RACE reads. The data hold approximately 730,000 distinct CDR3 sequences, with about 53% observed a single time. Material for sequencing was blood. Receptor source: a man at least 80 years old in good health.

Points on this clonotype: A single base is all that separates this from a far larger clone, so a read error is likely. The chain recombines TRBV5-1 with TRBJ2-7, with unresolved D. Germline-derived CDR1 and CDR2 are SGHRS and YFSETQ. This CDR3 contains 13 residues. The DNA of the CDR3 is TGCGCCAGCTGCTTGGACGGCTCCTACGAGCAGTACTTC. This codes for CASCLDGSYEQYF.

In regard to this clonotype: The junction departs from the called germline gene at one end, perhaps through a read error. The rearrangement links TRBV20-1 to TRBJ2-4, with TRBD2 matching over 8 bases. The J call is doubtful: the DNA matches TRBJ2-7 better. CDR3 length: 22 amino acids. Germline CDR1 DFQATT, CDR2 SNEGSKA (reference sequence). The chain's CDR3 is CRATIRASQGRSSGRYDYEQYF. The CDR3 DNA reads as TGCAGAGCTACGATTAGAGCCTCGCAGGGGAGGTCCAGCGGGAGATACGACTACGAGCAGTACTTC.

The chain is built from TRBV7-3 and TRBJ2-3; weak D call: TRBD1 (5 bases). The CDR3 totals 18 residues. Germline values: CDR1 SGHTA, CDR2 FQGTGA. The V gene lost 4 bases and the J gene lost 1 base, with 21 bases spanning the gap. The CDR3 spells CASSSTPPGLGRTDTQYF. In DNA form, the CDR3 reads TGTGCCAGCAGCTCTACACCCCCAGGGTTAGGACGCACAGATACGCAGTATTTT.

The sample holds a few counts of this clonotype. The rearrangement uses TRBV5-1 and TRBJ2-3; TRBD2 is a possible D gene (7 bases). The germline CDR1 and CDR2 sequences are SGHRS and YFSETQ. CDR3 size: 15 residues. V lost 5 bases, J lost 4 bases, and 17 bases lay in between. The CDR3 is CASSFSGRTADTQYF. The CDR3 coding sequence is TGCGCCAGCAGTTTCTCCGGGAGGACAGCAGATACGCAGTATTTT.

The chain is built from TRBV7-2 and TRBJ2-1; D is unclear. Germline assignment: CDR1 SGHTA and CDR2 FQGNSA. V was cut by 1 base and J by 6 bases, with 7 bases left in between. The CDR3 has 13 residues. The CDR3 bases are TGTGCCAGCAGCTTAGGGCCAGCCAATGAGCAGTTCTTC. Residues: CASSLGPANEQFF.

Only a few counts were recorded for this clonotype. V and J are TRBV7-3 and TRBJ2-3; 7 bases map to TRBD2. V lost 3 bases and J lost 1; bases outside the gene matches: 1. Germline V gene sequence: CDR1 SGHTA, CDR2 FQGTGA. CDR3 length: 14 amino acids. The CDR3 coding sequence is TGTGCCAGCAGCTTTGGACTAGGCACAGATACGCAGTATTTT. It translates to CASSFGLGTDTQYF.

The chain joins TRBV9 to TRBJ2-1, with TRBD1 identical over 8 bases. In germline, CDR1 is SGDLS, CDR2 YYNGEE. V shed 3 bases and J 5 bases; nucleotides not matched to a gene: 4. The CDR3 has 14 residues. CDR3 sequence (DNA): TGTGCCAGCAGCGAACAGGGGGTAGACAATGAGCAGTTCTTC. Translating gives CASSEQGVDNEQFF.

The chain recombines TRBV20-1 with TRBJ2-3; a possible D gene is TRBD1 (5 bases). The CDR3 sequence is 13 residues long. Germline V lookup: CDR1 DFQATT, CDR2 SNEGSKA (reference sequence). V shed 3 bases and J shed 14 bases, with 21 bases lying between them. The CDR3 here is CSASLQGGIYAYF. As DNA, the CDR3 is TGCAGTGCTAGTCTGCAGGGTGGGATATACGCGTATTTT.

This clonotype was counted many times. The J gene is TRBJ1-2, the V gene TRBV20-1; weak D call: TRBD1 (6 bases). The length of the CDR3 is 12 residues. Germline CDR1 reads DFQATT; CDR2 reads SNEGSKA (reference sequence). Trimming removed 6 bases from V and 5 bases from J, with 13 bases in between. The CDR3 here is CSASTGAYGYTF. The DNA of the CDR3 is TGCAGTGCCAGCACGGGGGCGTATGGCTACACCTTC.

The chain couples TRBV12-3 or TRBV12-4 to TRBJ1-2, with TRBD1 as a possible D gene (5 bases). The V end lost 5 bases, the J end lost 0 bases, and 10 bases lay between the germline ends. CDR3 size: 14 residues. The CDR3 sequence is CASSPSGANYGYTF. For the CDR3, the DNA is TGTGCCAGCAGTCCCTCGGGGGCTAACTATGGCTACACCTTC.

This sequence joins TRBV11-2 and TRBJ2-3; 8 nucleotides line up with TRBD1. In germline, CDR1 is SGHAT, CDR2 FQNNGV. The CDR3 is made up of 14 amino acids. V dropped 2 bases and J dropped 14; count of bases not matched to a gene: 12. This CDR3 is CASSLRDRYRYAYF. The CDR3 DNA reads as TGTGCCAGCAGCTTACGGGACAGGTACAGATACGCGTATTTT.

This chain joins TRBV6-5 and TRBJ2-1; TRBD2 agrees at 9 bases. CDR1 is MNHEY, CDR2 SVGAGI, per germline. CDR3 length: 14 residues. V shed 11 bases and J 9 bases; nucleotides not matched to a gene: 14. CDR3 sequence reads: CASAALAGYGEQFF. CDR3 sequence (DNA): TGTGCCTCAGCAGCACTAGCGGGTTACGGTGAGCAGTTCTTC.

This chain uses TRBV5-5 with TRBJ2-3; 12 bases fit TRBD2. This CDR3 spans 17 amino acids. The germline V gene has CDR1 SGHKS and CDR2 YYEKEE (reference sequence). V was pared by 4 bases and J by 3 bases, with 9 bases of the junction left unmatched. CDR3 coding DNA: TGTGCCAGCAGCGCCCGTATACTAGCGGGGGGAACAGATACGCAGTATTTT. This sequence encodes CASSARILAGGTDTQYF.

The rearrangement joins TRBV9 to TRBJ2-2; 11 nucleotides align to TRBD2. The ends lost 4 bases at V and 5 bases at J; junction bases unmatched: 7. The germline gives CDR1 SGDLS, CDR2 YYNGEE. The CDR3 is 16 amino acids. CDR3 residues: CASSPFGTSGTGELFF. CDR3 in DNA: TGTGCCAGCAGCCCTTTCGGGACTAGCGGAACCGGGGAGCTGTTTTTT.

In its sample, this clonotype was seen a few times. The DNA of the CDR3 is TGTGCCAGCTCACCCGGGACTTTGAACACCGGGGAGCTGTTTTTT. This encodes CASSPGTLNTGELFF. J is TRBJ2-2 and V is TRBV18; tentatively, D is TRBD2 (6 bases). Trimming cost V 3 bases and J 1 base, with 9 bases left between them. The germline CDR1 and CDR2 sequences are KGHSH and LQKENI. The CDR3 length is 15 residues.

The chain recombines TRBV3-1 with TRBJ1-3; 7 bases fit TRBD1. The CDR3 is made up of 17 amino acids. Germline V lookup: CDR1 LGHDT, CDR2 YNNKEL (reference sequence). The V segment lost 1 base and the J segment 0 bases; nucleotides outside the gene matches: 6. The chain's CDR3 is CASSQARTGRSGNTIYF. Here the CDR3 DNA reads TGTGCCAGCAGCCAAGCTCGGACAGGCCGCTCTGGAAACACCATATATTTT.

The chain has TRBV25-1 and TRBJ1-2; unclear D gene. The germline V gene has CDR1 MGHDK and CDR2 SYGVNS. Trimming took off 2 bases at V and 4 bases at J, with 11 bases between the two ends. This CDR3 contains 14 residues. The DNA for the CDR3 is TGTGCCAGCAGTGAAACGAAGGCGAGCTATGGCTACACCTTC. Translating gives CASSETKASYGYTF.

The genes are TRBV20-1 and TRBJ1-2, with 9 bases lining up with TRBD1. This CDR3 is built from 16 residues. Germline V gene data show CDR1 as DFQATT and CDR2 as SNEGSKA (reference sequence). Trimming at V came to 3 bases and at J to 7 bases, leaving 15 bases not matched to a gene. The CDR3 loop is CSARQDPGQGVFGYTF. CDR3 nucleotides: TGCAGTGCTAGGCAGGATCCGGGACAGGGTGTTTTTGGCTACACCTTC.

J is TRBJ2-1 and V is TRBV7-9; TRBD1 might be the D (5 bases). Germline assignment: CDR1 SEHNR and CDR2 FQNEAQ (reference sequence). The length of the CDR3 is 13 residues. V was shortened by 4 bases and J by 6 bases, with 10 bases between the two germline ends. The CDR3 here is CASSSRVRNEQFF. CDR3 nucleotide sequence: TGTGCCAGCAGCTCCAGGGTTCGCAATGAGCAGTTCTTC.

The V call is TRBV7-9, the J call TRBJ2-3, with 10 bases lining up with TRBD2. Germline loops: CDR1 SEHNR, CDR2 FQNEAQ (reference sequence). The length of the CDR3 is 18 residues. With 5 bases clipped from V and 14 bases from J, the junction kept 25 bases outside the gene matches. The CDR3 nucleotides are TGTGCCAGCAGCGACCCCCTTACTAGCGGGAAAGCCGAGCGAGACGCGTATTTT. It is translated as CASSDPLTSGKAERDAYF.

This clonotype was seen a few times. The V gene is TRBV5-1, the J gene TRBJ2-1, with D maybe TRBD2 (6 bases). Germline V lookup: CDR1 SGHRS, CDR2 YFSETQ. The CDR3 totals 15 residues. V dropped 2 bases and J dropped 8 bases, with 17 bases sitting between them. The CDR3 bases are TGCGCCAGCAGCTTAATCGGAGCAGCGGGCGATGAGCAGTTCTTC. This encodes CASSLIGAAGDEQFF.

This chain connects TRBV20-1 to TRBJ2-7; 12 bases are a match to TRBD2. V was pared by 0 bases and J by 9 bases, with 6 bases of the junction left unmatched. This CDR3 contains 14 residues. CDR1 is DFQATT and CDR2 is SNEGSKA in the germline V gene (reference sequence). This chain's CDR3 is CSARDPLAGGSQYF. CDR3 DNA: TGCAGTGCTAGAGATCCCCTAGCGGGAGGGTCGCAGTACTTC.

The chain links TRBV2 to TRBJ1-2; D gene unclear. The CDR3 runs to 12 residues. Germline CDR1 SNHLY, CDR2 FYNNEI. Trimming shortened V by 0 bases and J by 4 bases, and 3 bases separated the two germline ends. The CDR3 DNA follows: TGTGCCAGCAGTGAAGCGACCTATGGCTACACCTTC. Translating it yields CASSEATYGYTF.

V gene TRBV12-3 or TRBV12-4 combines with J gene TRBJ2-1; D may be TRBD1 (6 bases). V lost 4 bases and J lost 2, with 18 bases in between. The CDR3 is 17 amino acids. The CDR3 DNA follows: TGTGCCAGCAGTTCCCAGCTCGGCAGGGGCACCTACAATGAGCAGTTCTTC. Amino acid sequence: CASSSQLGRGTYNEQFF.

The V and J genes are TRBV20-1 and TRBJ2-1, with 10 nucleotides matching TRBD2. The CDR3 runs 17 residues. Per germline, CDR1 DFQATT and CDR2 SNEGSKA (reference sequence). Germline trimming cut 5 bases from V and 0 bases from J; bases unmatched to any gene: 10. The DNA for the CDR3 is TGCAGTGCTCGGAGGGGTAGCGGGAGGATCTCCTACAATGAGCAGTTCTTC. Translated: CSARRGSGRISYNEQFF.

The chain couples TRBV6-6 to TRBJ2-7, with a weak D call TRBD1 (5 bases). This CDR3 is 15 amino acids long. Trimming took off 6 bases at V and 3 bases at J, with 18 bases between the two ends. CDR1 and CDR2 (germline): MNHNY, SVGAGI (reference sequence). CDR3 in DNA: TGTGCCAGCAGATCAGCACGAGACAGCGACTACGAGCAGTACTTC. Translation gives CASRSARDSDYEQYF.

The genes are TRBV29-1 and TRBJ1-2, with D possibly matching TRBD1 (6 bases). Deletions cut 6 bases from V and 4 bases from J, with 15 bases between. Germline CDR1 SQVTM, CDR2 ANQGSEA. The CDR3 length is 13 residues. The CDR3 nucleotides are TGCAGCGTCGATGATACAGGGCTCTATGGCTACACCTTC. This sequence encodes CSVDDTGLYGYTF.

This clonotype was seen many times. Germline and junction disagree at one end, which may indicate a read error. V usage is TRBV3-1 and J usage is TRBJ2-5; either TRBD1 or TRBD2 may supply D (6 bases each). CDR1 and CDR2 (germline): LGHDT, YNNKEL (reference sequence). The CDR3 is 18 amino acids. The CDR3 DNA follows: TGTGCCAGCAGCCAAGTGTTGGAGGGGGACTCATCCCAAGGGACCCAGTACTTC. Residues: CASSQVLEGDSSQGTQYF.

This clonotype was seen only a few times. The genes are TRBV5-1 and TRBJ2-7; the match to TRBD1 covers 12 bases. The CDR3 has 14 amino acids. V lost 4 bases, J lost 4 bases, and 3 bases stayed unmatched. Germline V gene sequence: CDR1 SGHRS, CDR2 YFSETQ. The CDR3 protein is CASSGTGGRYEQYF. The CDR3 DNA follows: TGCGCCAGCAGCGGGACAGGGGGCCGATACGAGCAGTACTTC.

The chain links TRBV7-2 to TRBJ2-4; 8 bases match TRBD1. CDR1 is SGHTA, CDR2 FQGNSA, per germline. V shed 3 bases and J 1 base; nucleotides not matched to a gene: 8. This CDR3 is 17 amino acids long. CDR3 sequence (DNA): TGTGCCAGCAGCTTGGAGACAGGGGCGGGGGCCAAAAACATTCAGTACTTC. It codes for CASSLETGAGAKNIQYF.